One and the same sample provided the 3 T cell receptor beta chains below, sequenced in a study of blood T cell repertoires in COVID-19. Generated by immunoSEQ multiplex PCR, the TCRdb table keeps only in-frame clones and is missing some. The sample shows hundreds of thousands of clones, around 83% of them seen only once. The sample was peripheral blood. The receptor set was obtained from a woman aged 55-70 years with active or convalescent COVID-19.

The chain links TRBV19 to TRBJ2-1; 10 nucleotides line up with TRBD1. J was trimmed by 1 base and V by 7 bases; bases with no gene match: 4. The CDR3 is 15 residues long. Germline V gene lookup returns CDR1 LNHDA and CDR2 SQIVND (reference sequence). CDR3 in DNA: TGTGCCAGTACCTTGGACAGGGGGTCCTACAATGAGCAGTTCTTC. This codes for CASTLDRGSYNEQFF. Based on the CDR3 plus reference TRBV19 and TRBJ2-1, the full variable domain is DGGITQSPKYLFRKEGQNVTLSCEQNLNHDAMYWYRQDPGQGLRLIYYSQIVNDFQKGDIAEGYSVSREKKESFPLTVTSAQKNPTAFYLCASTLDRGSYNEQFFGPGTRLTVL.

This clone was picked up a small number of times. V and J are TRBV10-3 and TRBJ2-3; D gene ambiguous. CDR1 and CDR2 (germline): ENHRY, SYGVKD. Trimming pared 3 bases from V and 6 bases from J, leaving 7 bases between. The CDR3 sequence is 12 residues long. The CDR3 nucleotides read TGTGCCATCAGTGACGTTTTCGATACGCAGTATTTT. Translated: CAISDVFDTQYF.

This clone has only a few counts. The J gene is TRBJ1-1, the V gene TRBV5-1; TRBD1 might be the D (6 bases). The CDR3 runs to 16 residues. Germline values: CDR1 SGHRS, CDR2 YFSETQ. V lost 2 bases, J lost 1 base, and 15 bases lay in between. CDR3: CASSFGRGTRNTEAFF. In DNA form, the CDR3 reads TGCGCCAGCAGCTTTGGGAGGGGGACTAGGAACACTGAAGCTTTCTTT.